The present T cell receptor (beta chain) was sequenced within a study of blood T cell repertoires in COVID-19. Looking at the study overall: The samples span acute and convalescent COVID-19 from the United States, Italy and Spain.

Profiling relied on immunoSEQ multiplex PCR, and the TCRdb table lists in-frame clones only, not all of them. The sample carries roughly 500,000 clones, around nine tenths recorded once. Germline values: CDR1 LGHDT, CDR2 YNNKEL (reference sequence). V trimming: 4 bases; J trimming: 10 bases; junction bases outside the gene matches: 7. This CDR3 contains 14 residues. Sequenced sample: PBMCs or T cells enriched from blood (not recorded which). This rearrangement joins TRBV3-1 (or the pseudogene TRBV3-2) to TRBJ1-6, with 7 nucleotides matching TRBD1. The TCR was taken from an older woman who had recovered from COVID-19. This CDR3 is CASSLRDSYSPLHF. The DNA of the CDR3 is TGTGCCAGCAGCCTCAGGGACAGTTACTCACCCCTCCACTTT.